This T cell receptor beta chain was recovered during a study of yellow fever vaccine responses in identical twins. Study-level points and caveats: As reported, the vaccine T cell response of twins seemed partly convergent and partly personalized.

The J segment lost 5 bases and the V segment lost 1 base, leaving 8 bases of the junction unmatched. Germline V lookup: CDR1 LNHDA, CDR2 SQIVND (reference sequence). The CDR3 is 16 amino acids. TCRdb re-derived calls from the RT-PCR reads in MiXCR, one entry per CDR3 protein. The table includes some 16,000 distinct CDR3 sequences, roughly 85% detected once. Points on this clonotype: The target antigen is unknown.

This chain links TRBV19 with TRBJ2-1; TRBD1 agrees at 7 bases. The material was T cells from blood (PBMCs), unsorted or a sorted subset (not recorded which), obtained before or after yellow fever vaccination (not recorded which). The clonotype was recovered from a woman aged 18-29 years who received the yellow fever vaccine. CDR3 bases: TGTGCCAGTAGTATAGCAATGGGACAGAAGAACAATGAGCAGTTCTTC. This sequence encodes CASSIAMGQKNNEQFF.